This T cell receptor beta chain derives from a study of blood T cells in healthy people across ages. Study results and limitations: There was a strong correlation between TCR beta diversity and naive T cell percentage.

There are 11 residues in the CDR3. This clonotype is a singleton in its sample. Its antigen is as yet unknown. Mismatch with germline at one junction end may stem from a read error. Alongside a J-beta primer mix, a sample-barcoded 5' primer served in a second PCR lasting about 7 to 11 cycles. One entry per CDR3 protein, called by TCRdb with MiXCR from the 5' RACE reads. The table shows 650,000 to 950,000 distinct CDR3 sequences, with 40% to 50% occurring only once. Sequenced: blood. This chain connects TRBV12-3 or TRBV12-4 to TRBJ2-3; D is uncertain. This TCR derives from a man in his fifties or sixties in good health. The CDR3 region has the DNA TGTGCCAGCAGTTGGGCAGATTCGCAGTATTTT. It codes for CASSWADSQYF.